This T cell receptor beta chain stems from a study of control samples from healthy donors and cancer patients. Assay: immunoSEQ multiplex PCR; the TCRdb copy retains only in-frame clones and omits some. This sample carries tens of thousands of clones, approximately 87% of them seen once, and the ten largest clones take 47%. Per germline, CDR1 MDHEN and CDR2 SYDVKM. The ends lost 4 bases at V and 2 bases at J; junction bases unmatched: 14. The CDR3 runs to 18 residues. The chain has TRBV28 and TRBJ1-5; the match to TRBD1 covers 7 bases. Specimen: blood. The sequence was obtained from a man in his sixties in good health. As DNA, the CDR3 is TGTGCCAGCAGTTCAATCAGGGGGGGAGGATACGGCAATCAGCCCCAGCATTTT. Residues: CASSSIRGGGYGNQPQHF.